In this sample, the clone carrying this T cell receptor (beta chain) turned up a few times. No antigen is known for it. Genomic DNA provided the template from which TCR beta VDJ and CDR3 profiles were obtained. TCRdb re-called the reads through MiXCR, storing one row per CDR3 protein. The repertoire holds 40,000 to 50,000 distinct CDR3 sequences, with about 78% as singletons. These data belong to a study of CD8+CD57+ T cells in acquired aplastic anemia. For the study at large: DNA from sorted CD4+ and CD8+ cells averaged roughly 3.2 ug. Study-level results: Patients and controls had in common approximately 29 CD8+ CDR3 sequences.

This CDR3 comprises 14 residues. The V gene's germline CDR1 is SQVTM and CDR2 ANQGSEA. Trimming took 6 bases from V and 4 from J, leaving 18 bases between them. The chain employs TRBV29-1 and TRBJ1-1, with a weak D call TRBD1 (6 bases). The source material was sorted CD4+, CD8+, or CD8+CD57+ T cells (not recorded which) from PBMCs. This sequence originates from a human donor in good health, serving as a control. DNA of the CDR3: TGCAGCGTCGCCCCCAGGGGAGTTGGCACTGAAGCTTTCTTT. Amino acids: CSVAPRGVGTEAFF.